Listed here are 27 T cell receptor beta chains from one sample, sequenced in a study of CXCR3-negative and CXCR3-positive naive CD8 T cells. cDNA libraries for TRB were generated by 5' RACE incorporating UMI labels. TCRdb re-called the 5' RACE reads, yielding one record per CDR3 amino acid sequence without DNA. In all, the sample yields about 24,000 distinct CDR3 sequences. Sequencing was done on a sample of naive CXCR3- CD8+ T cells from blood. Documented subset: CD45RO-CCR7+CD27+CD95- naive CD8+ T cells lacking CXCR3 (TNR3-). Receptor source: a human donor in good health. Some clones in this sample may be carry-over from other donors' samples.

The chain employs TRBV28 and TRBJ2-1; no DNA is available, so the TRBD2 call from TCRdb remains unchecked. From germline, CDR1 is MDHEN and CDR2 SYDVKM. This CDR3 comprises 16 residues. This CDR3 is CASSLSSGRTYNEQFF.

V gene TRBV5-1 combines with J gene TRBJ2-7. The CDR3 totals 15 residues. CDR1 is SGHRS, CDR2 YFSETQ, per germline. The CDR3 loop reads CASSYGQGRSYEQYF.

The chain employs TRBV10-3 and TRBJ1-1; TCRdb selects TRBD1, and the lack of DNA leaves this call unchecked. The CDR3 totals 13 residues. The germline gives CDR1 ENHRY, CDR2 SYGVKD. The CDR3 sequence is CAISRGHPAEAFF.

The chain is built from TRBV5-1 and TRBJ1-1; checking the TCRdb D call of TRBD1 is not possible without DNA. Germline CDR1 SGHRS, CDR2 YFSETQ. The CDR3 sequence is 15 residues long. The CDR3 is CASSVGQGANTEAFF.

The CDR3 protein is CASSGFGSSYNEQFF. The chain is built from TRBV7-8 and TRBJ2-1. CDR1 is SGHVS, CDR2 FQNEAQ, per germline. CDR3 length: 15 residues.

The chain joins TRBV29-1 to TRBJ1-1; TCRdb gives TRBD1 as the D gene, but with no DNA this cannot be confirmed. The CDR3 consists of 15 residues. CDR1 SQVTM and CDR2 ANQGSEA come from the germline V gene. The CDR3 sequence is CSAGILKGSDTEAFF.

The chain uses TRBV29-1 and TRBJ1-2; as DNA is missing, the TRBD1 call by TCRdb cannot be tested. The CDR3 runs to 13 residues. Germline-derived CDR1 and CDR2 are SQVTM and ANQGSEA. Here the CDR3 reads CSVDPGQGGGYTF.

The chain uses TRBV5-5 and TRBJ2-7. The CDR3 has 17 residues. Looked up from germline, CDR1 is SGHKS and CDR2 is YYEKEE (reference sequence). This chain's CDR3 is CASSLAWLDRGAYEQYF.

CDR3 in amino acids: CASSQEARLEQFF. V and J are TRBV3-1 and TRBJ2-1; there is no DNA to check the TCRdb D call of TRBD2. Looked up from germline, CDR1 is LGHDT and CDR2 is YNNKEL (reference sequence). CDR3 length: 13 amino acids.

The chain combines TRBV9 with TRBJ2-3; checking the TCRdb D call of TRBD1 is not possible without DNA. Germline V gene lookup returns CDR1 SGDLS and CDR2 YYNGEE. The CDR3 totals 18 residues. This CDR3 reads CASSVTGSGVLSTDTQYF.

The rearrangement links TRBV20-1 to TRBJ2-1; TCRdb designates TRBD2, a call that cannot be tested without DNA. Germline V gene sequence: CDR1 DFQATT, CDR2 SNEGSKA (reference sequence). The CDR3 consists of 14 residues. The CDR3 reads CSARRLAGPNEQFF.

The chain uses TRBV14 and TRBJ2-5; there is no DNA to check the TCRdb D call of TRBD2. Germline V gene sequence: CDR1 SGHDN, CDR2 FVKESK. The CDR3 sequence is 15 residues long. CDR3 loop: CASRATSGGTETQYF. Drawing the rest from reference TRBV14 and TRBJ2-5, the complete variable domain is EAGVTQFPSHSVIEKGQTVTLRCDPISGHDNLYWYRRVMGKEIKFLLHFVKESKQDESGMPNNRFLAERTGGTYSTLKVQPAELEDSGVYFCASRATSGGTETQYFGPGTRLLVL.

The rearrangement links TRBV12-3 or TRBV12-4 to TRBJ2-5; TCRdb gives TRBD1 as the D gene, but with no DNA this cannot be confirmed. The CDR3 has 15 amino acids. This CDR3 is CASSNTHGGQETQYF.

CDR3: CASSELAYTTGNEQFF. The rearrangement links TRBV12-3 or TRBV12-4 to TRBJ2-1; TCRdb's D gene call, TRBD2, goes unchecked for lack of DNA. The CDR3 covers 16 residues.

The J gene is TRBJ2-1, the V gene TRBV29-1. Germline values: CDR1 SQVTM, CDR2 ANQGSEA. The CDR3 sequence is 14 residues long. CDR3 in amino acids: CSVEGVTAYNEQFF.

V is TRBV7-9 and J is TRBJ2-1; TCRdb's D call, TRBD2, is unchecked because there is no DNA. CDR3 size: 15 residues. CDR1 SEHNR and CDR2 FQNEAQ come from the germline V gene (reference sequence). The CDR3 sequence: CASSSPPGTINEQFF.

The chain couples TRBV7-2 to TRBJ2-3; as DNA is missing, the TRBD1 call by TCRdb cannot be tested. CDR1 is SGHTA, CDR2 FQGNSA, per germline. The CDR3 is 13 residues long. The CDR3 loop is CASSYGAADTQYF.

This chain connects TRBV19 to TRBJ2-6; TCRdb selects TRBD1, and the lack of DNA leaves this call unchecked. Germline V gives CDR1 LNHDA, CDR2 SQIVND (reference sequence). The CDR3 spans 16 residues. This chain's CDR3 is CASSIGGRSGANVLTF. Filled out from reference TRBV19 and TRBJ2-6, the complete variable domain reads DGGITQSPKYLFRKEGQNVTLSCEQNLNHDAMYWYRQDPGQGLRLIYYSQIVNDFQKGDIAEGYSVSREKKESFPLTVTSAQKNPTAFYLCASSIGGRSGANVLTFGAGSRLTVL.

The V and J genes are TRBV12-3 or TRBV12-4 and TRBJ2-5. The length of the CDR3 is 12 residues. CDR3 sequence reads: CASRLAQETQYF.

This chain uses TRBV28 with TRBJ1-3; TCRdb proposes TRBD1, but this gene call is untestable without DNA. The CDR3 contains 14 residues. CDR1 and CDR2 from the germline V gene are MDHEN and SYDVKM. The CDR3 spells CASSFRGFGNTIYF.

The V call is TRBV5-8, the J call TRBJ2-7. Germline CDR1 is SGHTS and CDR2 is YDEGEE. The CDR3 spans 12 residues. CDR3 residues: CASSLSEYEQYF. Combining the CDR3 with reference TRBV5-8 and TRBJ2-7 gives the whole variable domain EAGVTQSPTHLIKTRGQQATLRCSPISGHTSVYWYQQALGLGLQFLLWYDEGEERNRGNFPPRFSGRQFPNYSSELNVNALELEDSALYLCASSLSEYEQYFGPGTRLTVT.

The chain links TRBV19 to TRBJ2-1; with no DNA, the TCRdb D assignment of TRBD1 cannot be verified. The germline V gene has CDR1 LNHDA and CDR2 SQIVND (reference sequence). This CDR3 is 13 amino acids long. The CDR3 region is CASTWDEGNEQFF.

The gene calls are TRBV4-3 and TRBJ2-1; TCRdb's assignment of TRBD1 cannot be checked, as there is no DNA. In germline, CDR1 is LGHNA, CDR2 YSLEER. This CDR3 spans 13 amino acids. This CDR3 reads CASSHATGNEQFF.

The chain is built from TRBV29-1 and TRBJ2-7; as DNA is missing, the TRBD1 call by TCRdb cannot be tested. Germline loops: CDR1 SQVTM, CDR2 ANQGSEA. The CDR3 length is 12 residues. The CDR3 region is CSVEVGAYEQYF.

The chain is built from TRBV21-1 and TRBJ2-5; TCRdb returns TRBD1, unconfirmable since there is no DNA. TRBV21-1 is a listed pseudogene. The CDR3 has 18 amino acids. This CDR3 is CASSKESQDRGAIETQYF.

This chain connects TRBV28 to TRBJ2-7; TCRdb reports TRBD1, a call that lacks DNA to check it against. The CDR3 loop spans 14 amino acids. Germline CDR1 is MDHEN and CDR2 is SYDVKM. This chain's CDR3 is CASSLGQGGYEQYF.

V gene TRBV27 combines with J gene TRBJ2-7. Germline assignment: CDR1 MNHEY and CDR2 SMNVEV (reference sequence). CDR3 length equals 13 residues. CDR3 sequence: CASSFNGPYEQYF.